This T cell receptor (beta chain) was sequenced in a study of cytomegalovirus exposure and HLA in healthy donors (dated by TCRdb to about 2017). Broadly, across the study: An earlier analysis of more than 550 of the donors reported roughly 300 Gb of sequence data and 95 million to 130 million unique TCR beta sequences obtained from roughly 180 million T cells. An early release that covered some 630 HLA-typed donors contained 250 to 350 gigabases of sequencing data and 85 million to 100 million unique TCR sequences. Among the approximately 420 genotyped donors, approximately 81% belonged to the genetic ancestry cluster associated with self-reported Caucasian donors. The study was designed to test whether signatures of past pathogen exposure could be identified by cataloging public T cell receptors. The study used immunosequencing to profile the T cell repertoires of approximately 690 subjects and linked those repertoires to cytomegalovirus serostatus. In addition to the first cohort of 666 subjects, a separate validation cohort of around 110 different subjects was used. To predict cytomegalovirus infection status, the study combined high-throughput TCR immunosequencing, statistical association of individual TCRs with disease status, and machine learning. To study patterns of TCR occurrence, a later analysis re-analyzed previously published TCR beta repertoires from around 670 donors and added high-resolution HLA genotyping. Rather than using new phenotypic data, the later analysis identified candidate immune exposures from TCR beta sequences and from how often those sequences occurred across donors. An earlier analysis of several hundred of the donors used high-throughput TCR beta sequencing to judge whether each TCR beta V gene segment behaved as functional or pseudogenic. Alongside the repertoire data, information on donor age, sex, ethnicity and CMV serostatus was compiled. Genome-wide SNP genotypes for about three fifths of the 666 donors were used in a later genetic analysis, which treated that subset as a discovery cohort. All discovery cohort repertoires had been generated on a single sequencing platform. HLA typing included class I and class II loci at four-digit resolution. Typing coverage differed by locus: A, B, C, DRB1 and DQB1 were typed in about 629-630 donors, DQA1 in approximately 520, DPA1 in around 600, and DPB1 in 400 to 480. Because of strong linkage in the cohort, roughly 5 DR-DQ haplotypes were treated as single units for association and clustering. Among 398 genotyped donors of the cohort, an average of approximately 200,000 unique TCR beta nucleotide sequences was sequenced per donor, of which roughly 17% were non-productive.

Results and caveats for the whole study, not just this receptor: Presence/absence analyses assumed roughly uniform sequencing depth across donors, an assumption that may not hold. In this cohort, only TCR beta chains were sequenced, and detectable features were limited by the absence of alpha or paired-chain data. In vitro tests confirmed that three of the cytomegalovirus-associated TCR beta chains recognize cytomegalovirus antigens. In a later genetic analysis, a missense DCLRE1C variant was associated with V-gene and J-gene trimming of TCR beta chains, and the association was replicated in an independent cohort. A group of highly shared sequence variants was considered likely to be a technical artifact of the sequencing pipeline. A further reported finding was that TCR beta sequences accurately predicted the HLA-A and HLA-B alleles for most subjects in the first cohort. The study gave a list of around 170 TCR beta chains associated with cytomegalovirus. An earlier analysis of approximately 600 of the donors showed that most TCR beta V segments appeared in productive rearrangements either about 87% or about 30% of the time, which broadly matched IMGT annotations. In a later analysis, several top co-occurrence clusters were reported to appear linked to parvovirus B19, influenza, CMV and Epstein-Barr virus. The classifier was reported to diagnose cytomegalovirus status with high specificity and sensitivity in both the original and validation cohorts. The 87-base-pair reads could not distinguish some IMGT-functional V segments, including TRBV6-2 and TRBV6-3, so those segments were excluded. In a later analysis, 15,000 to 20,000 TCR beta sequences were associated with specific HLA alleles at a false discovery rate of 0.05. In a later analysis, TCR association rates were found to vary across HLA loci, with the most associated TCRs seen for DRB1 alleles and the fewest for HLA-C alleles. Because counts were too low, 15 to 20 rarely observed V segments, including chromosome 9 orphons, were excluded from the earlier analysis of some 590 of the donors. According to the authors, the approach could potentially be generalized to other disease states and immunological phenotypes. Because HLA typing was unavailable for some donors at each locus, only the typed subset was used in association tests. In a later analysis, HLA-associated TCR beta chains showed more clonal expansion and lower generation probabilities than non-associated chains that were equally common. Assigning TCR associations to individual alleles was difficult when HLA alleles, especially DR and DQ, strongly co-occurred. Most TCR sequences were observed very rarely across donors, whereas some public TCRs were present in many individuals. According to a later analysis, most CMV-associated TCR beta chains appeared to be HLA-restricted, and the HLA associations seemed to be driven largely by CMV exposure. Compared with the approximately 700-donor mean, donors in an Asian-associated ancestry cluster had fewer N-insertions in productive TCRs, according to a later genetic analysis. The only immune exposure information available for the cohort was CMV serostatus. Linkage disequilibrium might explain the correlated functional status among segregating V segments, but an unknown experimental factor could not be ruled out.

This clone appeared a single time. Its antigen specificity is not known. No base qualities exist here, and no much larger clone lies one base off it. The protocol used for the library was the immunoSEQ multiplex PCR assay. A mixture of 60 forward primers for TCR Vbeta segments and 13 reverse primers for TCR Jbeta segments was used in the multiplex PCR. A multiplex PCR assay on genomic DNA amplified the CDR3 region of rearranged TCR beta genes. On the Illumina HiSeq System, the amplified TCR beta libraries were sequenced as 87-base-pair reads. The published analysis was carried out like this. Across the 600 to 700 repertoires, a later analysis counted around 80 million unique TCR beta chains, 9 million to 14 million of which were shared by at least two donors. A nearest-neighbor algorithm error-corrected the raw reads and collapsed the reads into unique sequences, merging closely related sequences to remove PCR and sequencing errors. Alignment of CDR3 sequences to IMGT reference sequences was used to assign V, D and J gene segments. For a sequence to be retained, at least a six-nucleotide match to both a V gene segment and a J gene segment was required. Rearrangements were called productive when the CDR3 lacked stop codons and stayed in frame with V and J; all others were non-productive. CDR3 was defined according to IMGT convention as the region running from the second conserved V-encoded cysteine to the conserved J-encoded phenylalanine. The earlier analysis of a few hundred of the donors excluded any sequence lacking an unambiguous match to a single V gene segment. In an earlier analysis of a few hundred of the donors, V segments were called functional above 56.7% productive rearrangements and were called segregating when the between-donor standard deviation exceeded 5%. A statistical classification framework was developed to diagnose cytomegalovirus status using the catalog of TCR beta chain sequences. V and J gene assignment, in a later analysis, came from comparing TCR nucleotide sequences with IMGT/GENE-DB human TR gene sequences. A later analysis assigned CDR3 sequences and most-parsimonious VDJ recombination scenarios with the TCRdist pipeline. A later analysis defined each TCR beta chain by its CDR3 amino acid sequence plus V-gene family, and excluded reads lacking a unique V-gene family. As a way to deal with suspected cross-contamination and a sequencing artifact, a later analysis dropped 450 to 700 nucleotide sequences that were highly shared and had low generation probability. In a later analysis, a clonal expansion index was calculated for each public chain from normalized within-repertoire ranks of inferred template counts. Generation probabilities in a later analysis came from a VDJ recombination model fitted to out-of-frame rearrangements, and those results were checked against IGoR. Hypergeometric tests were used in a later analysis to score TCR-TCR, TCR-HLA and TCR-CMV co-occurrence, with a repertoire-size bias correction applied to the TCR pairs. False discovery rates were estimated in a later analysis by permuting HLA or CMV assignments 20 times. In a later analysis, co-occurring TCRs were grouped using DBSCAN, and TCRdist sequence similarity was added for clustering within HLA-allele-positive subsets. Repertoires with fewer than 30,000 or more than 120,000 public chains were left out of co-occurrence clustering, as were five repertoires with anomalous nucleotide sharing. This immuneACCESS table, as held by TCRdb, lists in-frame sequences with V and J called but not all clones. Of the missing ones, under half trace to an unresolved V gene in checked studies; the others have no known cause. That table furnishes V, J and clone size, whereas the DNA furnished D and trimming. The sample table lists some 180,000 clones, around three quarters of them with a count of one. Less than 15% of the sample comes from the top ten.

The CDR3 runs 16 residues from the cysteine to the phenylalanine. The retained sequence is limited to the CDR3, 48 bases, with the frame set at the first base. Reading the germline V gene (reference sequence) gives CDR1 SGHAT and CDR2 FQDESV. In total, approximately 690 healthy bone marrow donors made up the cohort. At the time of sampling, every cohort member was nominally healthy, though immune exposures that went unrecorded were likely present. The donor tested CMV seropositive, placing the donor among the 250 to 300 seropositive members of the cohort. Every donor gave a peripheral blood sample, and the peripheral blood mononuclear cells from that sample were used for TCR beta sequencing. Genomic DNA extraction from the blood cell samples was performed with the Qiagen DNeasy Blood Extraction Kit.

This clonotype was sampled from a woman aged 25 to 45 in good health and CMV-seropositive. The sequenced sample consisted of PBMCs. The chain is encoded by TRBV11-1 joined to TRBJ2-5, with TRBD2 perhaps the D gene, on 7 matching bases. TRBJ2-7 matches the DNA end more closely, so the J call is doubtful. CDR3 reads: CASSSTRRGPSYEQYF. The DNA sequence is TGTGCCAGCAGCTCTACCCGGCGGGGGCCGTCCTACGAGCAGTACTTC.